This section outlines one T cell receptor beta chain sequence together with its context. Per the germline V gene, CDR1 is SGHVS and CDR2 is FQNEAQ. The CDR3 has 15 residues. The V end lost 1 base, the J end lost 4 bases, and 11 bases lay between the germline ends. The sample is drawn from a study of T cell responses to AZD1222 COVID-19 vaccine. TCRdb's copy holds only in-frame clones and misses some; the assay was immunoSEQ multiplex PCR. The data show about 140,000 clones, with around 84% seen just once and approximately 5.4% held by the top ten. The rearrangement links TRBV7-8 to TRBJ2-1; tentatively, D is TRBD1 (5 bases). The clonotype comes from an adult who received the AZD1222 COVID-19 vaccine. The starting material was peripheral blood, obtained 28 days after the second AZD1222 dose. The CDR3 here is CASSLVGREYNEQFF. DNA of the CDR3: TGTGCCAGCAGCTTAGTGGGCAGGGAATACAATGAGCAGTTCTTC.